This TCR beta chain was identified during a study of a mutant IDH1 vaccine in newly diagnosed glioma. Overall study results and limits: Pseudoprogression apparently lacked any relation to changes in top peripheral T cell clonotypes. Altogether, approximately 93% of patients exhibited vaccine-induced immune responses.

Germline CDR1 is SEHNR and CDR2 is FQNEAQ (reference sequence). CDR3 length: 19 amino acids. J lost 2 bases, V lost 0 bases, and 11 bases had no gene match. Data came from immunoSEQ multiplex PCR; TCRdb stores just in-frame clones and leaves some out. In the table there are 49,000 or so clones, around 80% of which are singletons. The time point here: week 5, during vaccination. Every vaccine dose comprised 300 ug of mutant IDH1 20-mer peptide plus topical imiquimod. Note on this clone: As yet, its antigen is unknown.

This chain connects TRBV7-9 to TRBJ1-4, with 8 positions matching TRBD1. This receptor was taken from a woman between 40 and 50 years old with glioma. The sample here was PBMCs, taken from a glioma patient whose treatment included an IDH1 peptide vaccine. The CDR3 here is CASSLAFRLRGLTNEKLFF. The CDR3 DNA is TGTGCCAGCAGCTTAGCCTTTCGCCTCAGGGGGCTCACTAATGAAAAACTGTTTTTT.